A selection of T cell receptor beta chains follows, all from one sample in a study of regulatory and conventional T cells in RAG deficiency. Sequencing used immunoSEQ multiplex PCR; TCRdb keeps in-frame clones, though not all of them. This table holds several thousand clones, around 94% found once. Sequenced input: CD4+ effector T cells sorted from blood. The receptors were sampled from a human donor with RAG deficiency presenting as severe combined immunodeficiency. CDR3s include the opening cysteine and the closing phenylalanine or tryptophan. The order of the fields is clone size, J gene, D gene, V gene, CDR3 protein, CDR3 DNA. The D gene is left open where the match is weak. Clone size is given for some rows only: seen once, a few or many times, or a class if the clone is expanded.

size: -
J: TRBJ2-2
D: -
V: TRBV7-9
CDR3: CASSLGDTGELFF
DNA: TGTGCCAGCAGCTTAGGGGACACCGGGGAGCTGTTTTTT

size: -
J: TRBJ1-1
D: -
V: TRBV29-1
CDR3: CSGQNTEAFF
DNA: TGCAGCGGACAGAACACTGAAGCTTTCTTT

size: -
J: TRBJ2-5
D: -
V: TRBV5-4
CDR3: CASREAETQYF
DNA: TGTGCCAGCCGAGAGGCGGAGACCCAGTACTTC

size: -
J: TRBJ2-5
D: TRBD1
V: TRBV7-8
CDR3: CASSLTGGETQYF
DNA: TGTGCCAGCAGCTTGACAGGGGGAGAGACCCAGTACTTC

size: -
J: TRBJ2-7
D: -
V: TRBV27
CDR3: CASSFLSPPGYEQYF
DNA: TGTGCCAGCAGTTTTCTTTCCCCACCGGGTTACGAGCAGTACTTC

size: -
J: TRBJ2-7
D: TRBD1
V: TRBV19
CDR3: CASSRTGGRSSYEQYF
DNA: TGTGCCAGTAGTCGGACAGGGGGCAGGAGCTCCTACGAGCAGTACTTC

size: -
J: TRBJ2-2
D: TRBD2
V: TRBV9
CDR3: CASSVAGGITGELFF
DNA: TGTGCCAGCAGCGTAGCGGGGGGAATCACCGGGGAGCTGTTTTTT

size: -
J: TRBJ1-2
D: TRBD1
V: TRBV5-4
CDR3: CASSLRDRDGYTF
DNA: TGTGCCAGCAGCTTGCGGGACAGGGATGGCTACACCTTC

size: -
J: TRBJ2-1
D: TRBD1
V: TRBV7-3
CDR3: CASSFMGQSSYNEQFF
DNA: TGTGCCAGCAGCTTTATGGGACAGAGCTCCTACAATGAGCAGTTCTTC

size: -
J: TRBJ1-1
D: -
V: TRBV18
CDR3: CASSPQGTTEAFF
DNA: TGTGCCAGCTCACCACAGGGGACCACTGAAGCTTTCTTT

size: -
J: TRBJ2-5
D: TRBD1
V: TRBV6-6
CDR3: CASTRDSQETQYF
DNA: TGTGCCAGCACACGGGACAGTCAAGAGACCCAGTACTTC

size: -
J: TRBJ2-3
D: -
V: TRBV4-1
CDR3: CASSQERVSTDTQYF
DNA: TGCGCCAGCAGCCAAGAAAGGGTTAGCACAGATACGCAGTATTTT

size: -
J: TRBJ1-5
D: -
V: TRBV6-6
CDR3: CASSYSGHSNQPQHF
DNA: TGTGCCAGCAGTTACTCGGGTCACAGCAATCAGCCCCAGCATTTT

size: -
J: TRBJ1-4
D: -
V: TRBV25-1
CDR3: CASRWAGTEKLFF
DNA: TGTGCCAGCAGGTGGGCAGGTACTGAAAAACTGTTTTTT

size: -
J: TRBJ2-1
D: -
V: TRBV11-3
CDR3: CASSLGGSYNEQFF
DNA: TGTGCCAGCAGCTTAGGGGGCTCCTACAATGAGCAGTTCTTC

size: -
J: TRBJ2-5
D: -
V: TRBV7-2
CDR3: CASSLDETQYF
DNA: TGTGCCAGCAGCTTAGACGAGACCCAGTACTTC

size: -
J: TRBJ2-3
D: -
V: TRBV5-6
CDR3: CASFLPGTDTQYF
DNA: TGTGCCAGCTTCCTACCTGGGACAGATACGCAGTATTTT

size: -
J: TRBJ2-2
D: TRBD2
V: TRBV27
CDR3: CASRPRLAGVPNTGELFF
DNA: TGTGCCAGCAGACCGCGACTAGCGGGAGTTCCGAACACCGGGGAGCTGTTTTTT

size: -
J: TRBJ1-2
D: -
V: TRBV5-4
CDR3: CASSRQTNYGYTF
DNA: TGTGCCAGCAGCCGACAAACTAACTATGGCTACACCTTC

size: -
J: TRBJ1-2
D: -
V: TRBV6-5
CDR3: CASSYQNRVGYTF
DNA: TGTGCCAGCAGTTACCAAAACAGGGTCGGCTACACCTTC

size: -
J: TRBJ2-3
D: -
V: TRBV20-1
CDR3: CSARRIDTQYF
DNA: TGCAGTGCTCGCCGTATAGATACGCAGTATTTT

size: -
J: TRBJ1-1
D: -
V: TRBV5-1
CDR3: CASSLGPSTRAEAFF
DNA: TGCGCCAGCAGCTTGGGCCCCTCGACAAGGGCTGAAGCTTTCTTT

size: -
J: TRBJ2-5
D: -
V: TRBV30
CDR3: CAWSVRLQETQYF
DNA: TGTGCCTGGAGTGTACGACTCCAAGAGACCCAGTACTTC

size: -
J: TRBJ2-7
D: TRBD1
V: TRBV5-1
CDR3: CASSLGQGIEQYF
DNA: TGCGCCAGCAGCTTGGGACAGGGGATCGAGCAGTACTTC

size: -
J: TRBJ2-2
D: -
V: TRBV4-2
CDR3: CASSQARTGELFF
DNA: TGTGCCAGCAGCCAAGCCCGCACCGGGGAGCTGTTTTTT

size: few
J: TRBJ1-5
D: -
V: TRBV9
CDR3: CASSVEPSNQPQHF
DNA: TGTGCCAGCAGCGTAGAACCGAGCAATCAGCCCCAGCATTTT

size: -
J: TRBJ1-2
D: TRBD1
V: TRBV4-2
CDR3: CASSPTGTENYGYTF
DNA: TGTGCCAGCAGCCCTACCGGGACAGAGAACTATGGCTACACCTTC

size: -
J: TRBJ2-3
D: -
V: TRBV2
CDR3: CASTVLAPDTQYF
DNA: TGTGCCAGCACGGTTCTAGCGCCAGATACGCAGTATTTT

size: -
J: TRBJ2-5
D: TRBD1
V: TRBV27
CDR3: CASSLSRGQETQYF
DNA: TGTGCCAGCAGTTTATCCAGGGGGCAAGAGACCCAGTACTTC

size: -
J: TRBJ2-6
D: -
V: TRBV28
CDR3: CASSSPGRAGTNVLTF
DNA: TGTGCCAGCAGTTCCCCGGGGCGGGCTGGGACCAACGTCCTGACTTTC

size: -
J: TRBJ2-5
D: TRBD1
V: TRBV6-5
CDR3: CASSRQGVQETQYF
DNA: TGTGCCAGCAGTCGACAGGGGGTCCAGGAGACCCAGTACTTC

size: -
J: TRBJ1-2
D: -
V: TRBV2
CDR3: CASSDSNNYGYTF
DNA: TGTGCCAGCAGTGACAGTAACAACTATGGCTACACCTTC

size: once
J: TRBJ2-3
D: TRBD1
V: TRBV6-4
CDR3: CASSEGQGTDTQYF
DNA: TGTGCCAGCAGTGAGGGACAGGGGACCGATACGCAGTATTTT

size: -
J: TRBJ2-3
D: -
V: TRBV18
CDR3: CASSPTSTDTQYF
DNA: TGTGCCAGCTCTCCTACTAGCACAGATACGCAGTATTTT

size: -
J: TRBJ2-7
D: TRBD1
V: TRBV4-1
CDR3: CASSQGDSAPREQYF
DNA: TGCGCCAGCAGCCAAGGGGACAGCGCCCCTCGGGAGCAGTACTTC

size: -
J: TRBJ2-3
D: -
V: TRBV5-1
CDR3: CASSLGGPTDTQYF
DNA: TGCGCCAGCAGCTTGGGAGGGCCCACAGATACGCAGTATTTT

size: once
J: TRBJ2-7
D: -
V: TRBV7-8
CDR3: CASSSLAGEYYEQYF
DNA: TGTGCCAGCAGCTCCCTAGCTGGGGAATACTACGAGCAGTACTTC

size: -
J: TRBJ2-5
D: -
V: TRBV5-4
CDR3: CASSGGRAQETQYF
DNA: TGTGCCAGCAGTGGGGGACGGGCTCAAGAGACCCAGTACTTC

size: -
J: TRBJ2-5
D: -
V: TRBV5-4
CDR3: CASSLGSWETQYF
DNA: TGTGCCAGCAGCTTAGGGAGCTGGGAGACCCAGTACTTC

size: -
J: TRBJ2-1
D: -
V: TRBV5-1
CDR3: CASSSSFSYNEQFF
DNA: TGCGCCAGCAGCTCCTCCTTCTCCTACAATGAGCAGTTCTTC

size: -
J: TRBJ2-7
D: TRBD1
V: TRBV19
CDR3: CATMDRGKTYEQYF
DNA: TGTGCCACCATGGACAGGGGGAAAACCTACGAGCAGTACTTC

size: -
J: TRBJ1-2
D: TRBD1
V: TRBV7-2
CDR3: CASSSGRGLPGYTF
DNA: TGTGCCAGCAGCTCGGGTAGGGGGCTACCTGGCTACACCTTC

size: -
J: TRBJ2-5
D: -
V: TRBV6-1
CDR3: CASSGVGYEGETQYF
DNA: TGTGCCAGCAGTGGTGTGGGGTACGAAGGAGAGACCCAGTACTTC

size: -
J: TRBJ2-2
D: TRBD2
V: TRBV28
CDR3: CASNGAGGPDTGELFF
DNA: TGTGCCAGCAACGGAGCGGGAGGGCCCGACACCGGGGAGCTGTTTTTT

size: -
J: TRBJ1-1
D: -
V: TRBV6-6
CDR3: CASSSLGLYTEAFF
DNA: TGTGCCAGCAGTTCCCTAGGGCTCTACACTGAAGCTTTCTTT

size: -
J: TRBJ1-5
D: TRBD1
V: TRBV7-2
CDR3: CASSYRGYSNQPQHF
DNA: TGTGCCAGCAGCTACAGGGGATATAGCAATCAGCCCCAGCATTTT

size: -
J: TRBJ2-5
D: TRBD2
V: TRBV7-8
CDR3: CASSGGVAGAGVETQYF
DNA: TGTGCCAGCAGTGGGGGAGTAGCGGGAGCGGGGGTAGAGACCCAGTACTTC

size: -
J: TRBJ2-1
D: TRBD2
V: TRBV19
CDR3: CASSKWGLAGAGEQFF
DNA: TGTGCCAGTAGTAAGTGGGGACTAGCGGGAGCCGGGGAGCAGTTCTTC

size: -
J: TRBJ1-1
D: -
V: TRBV7-2
CDR3: CASSLARMNTEAFF
DNA: TGTGCCAGCAGCTTAGCGCGGATGAACACTGAAGCTTTCTTT

size: -
J: TRBJ2-5
D: -
V: TRBV7-2
CDR3: CASSLWRRRGQTQYF
DNA: TGTGCCAGCAGCTTATGGCGCAGGCGGGGTCAGACCCAGTACTTC

size: once
J: TRBJ2-5
D: TRBD1
V: TRBV5-1
CDR3: CASRPDRVGGETQYF
DNA: TGCGCCAGCAGACCTGACAGGGTCGGCGGGGAGACCCAGTACTTC